A single sample gave rise to the 27 T cell receptor beta chains below, sequenced in a study of human T cells and chemical hapten exposure. MiXCR was run by TCRdb on the RACE reads, yielding one entry per CDR3 protein. The sample lists 100,000 or so distinct CDR3 sequences; about a tenth were seen once. Noted time point: patch test 2, 6 weeks after DPC sensitization. As for treatment: therapeutic diphenylcyclopropenone sensitization with weekly scalp DPC. The specimen comprised whole blood, sampled in connection with sensitization to the hapten diphenylcyclopropenone (DPC). Receptors originate from a woman aged 40-49 years with alopecia areata. Some clones in this sample may be carry-over from other donors' samples.

V is TRBV28 and J is TRBJ2-1, with TRBD2 identical over 9 bases. This CDR3 spans 17 amino acids. In germline, CDR1 is MDHEN, CDR2 SYDVKM. The J segment lost 7 bases and the V segment lost 5 bases, leaving 15 bases of the junction unmatched. The chain's CDR3 is CASSQSPGTSLRNEQFF. The CDR3 region has the DNA TGTGCCAGCAGTCAAAGTCCAGGGACTAGCCTAAGAAATGAGCAGTTCTTC.

This clonotype was seen at least ten times. In DNA, the CDR3 is TGTGCCAGCAGGGGACTAGCGGGAGGCCCTAACACCGGGGAGCTGTTTTTT. It is translated as CASRGLAGGPNTGELFF. J is TRBJ2-2 and V is TRBV6-2 or TRBV6-3, with 15 bases fitting TRBD2. CDR1 is MNHEY and CDR2 is SVGEGT in the germline V gene. The CDR3 contains 17 residues. J lost 2 bases, V lost 6 bases, and 4 bases had no gene match.

Ten or more counts support this clonotype. The chain links TRBV10-3 to TRBJ1-1; TRBD1 agrees at 7 bases. The germline CDR1 and CDR2 sequences are ENHRY and SYGVKD. This CDR3 spans 14 amino acids. After removal of 6 bases from V and 4 bases from J, the junction contained 8 bases not matched to a gene. This CDR3 is CAIRITGVATEAFF. DNA of the CDR3: TGTGCCATCAGGATCACAGGGGTGGCCACTGAAGCTTTCTTT.

This clonotype showed up many times. The rearrangement joins TRBV5-6 to TRBJ1-1; no clear D gene. Germline CDR1 and CDR2: SGHDT and YYEEEE. The V and J ends lost 0 bases and 0 bases respectively, with 6 bases between them. This CDR3 region has 14 residues. The CDR3 loop is CASSLALVNTEAFF. The DNA of the CDR3 is TGTGCCAGCAGCTTGGCCCTAGTGAACACTGAAGCTTTCTTT.

This clonotype has more than one count but fewer than ten. The rearrangement links TRBV28 to TRBJ2-3, with D possibly being TRBD2 (7 bases). The CDR3 is 14 residues long. Looked up from germline, CDR1 is MDHEN and CDR2 is SYDVKM. V was shortened by 7 bases and J by 5 bases, with 16 bases between the two germline ends. CDR3 in amino acids: CASTSPGGEDTQYF. CDR3 sequence (DNA): TGTGCCAGCACCTCCCCGGGGGGCGAAGATACGCAGTATTTT.

This chain links TRBV30 with TRBJ1-5, with D maybe TRBD1 (5 bases). The germline gives CDR1 GTSNPN, CDR2 SVGIG (reference sequence). V was trimmed by 1 base and J by 7 bases, leaving 14 bases between them. The CDR3 length is 14 residues. CDR3 nucleotides: TGTGCCTGGAGTGCGGGAGGGGTCGGGCAGCCCCAGCATTTT. Translating it yields CAWSAGGVGQPQHF.

The table lists this clonotype with a few counts. V gene TRBV29-1 combines with J gene TRBJ2-3; 9 nucleotides match TRBD2. The V gene's germline CDR1 is SQVTM and CDR2 ANQGSEA. The CDR3 sequence is 15 residues long. J gave up 3 bases and V 5 bases, and 9 bases lay outside the gene matches. DNA of the CDR3: TGCAGCGTTCTCGGCGGGAGGGCCGGAACAGATACGCAGTATTTT. This codes for CSVLGGRAGTDTQYF.

A few counts support this clonotype. This chain links TRBV28 with TRBJ2-4; 7 bases line up with TRBD1. From germline, CDR1 is MDHEN and CDR2 SYDVKM. The V gene end was trimmed by 7 bases and the J gene end by 1 base; junction bases not matched to a gene: 10. CDR3 length: 16 amino acids. The CDR3, as DNA: TGTGCCAGCAATCCCGTATTACAGGGGGCCAAAAACATTCAGTACTTC. Its protein is CASNPVLQGAKNIQYF.

This clonotype was seen ten or more times. The V gene is TRBV6-2 or TRBV6-3, the J gene TRBJ2-1, with D perhaps given as TRBD1 or TRBD2 (5 bases each). With 2 bases removed from V and 6 bases from J, the gap between germline ends came to 14 bases. CDR1 and CDR2 (germline): MNHEY, SVGEGT. This CDR3 contains 15 residues. The CDR3 reads CASSYEGTRANEQFF. The CDR3 DNA is TGTGCCAGCAGTTACGAGGGAACCAGGGCCAATGAGCAGTTCTTC.

This chain links TRBV27 with TRBJ2-7, with a weak D call TRBD1 (6 bases). This CDR3 region has 15 residues. V was pared by 6 bases and J by 0 bases, with 15 bases between. Germline V CDR1 and CDR2: MNHEY, SMNVEV (reference sequence). The CDR3 coding sequence is TGTGCCAGCAGGTACAGGGTAAAGGGCTCCTACGAGCAGTACTTC. Amino acid sequence: CASRYRVKGSYEQYF.

This clonotype was observed a few times. J is TRBJ2-7 and V is TRBV24-1; no definite D call. There are 12 residues in the CDR3. V dropped 5 bases and J dropped 1 base, with 5 bases sitting between them. Per the germline V gene, CDR1 is KGHDR and CDR2 is SFDVKD. The CDR3 spells CATSVQSYEQYF. CDR3 in DNA: TGTGCCACCAGTGTTCAGTCCTACGAGCAGTACTTC.

This chain links TRBV7-9 with TRBJ2-7; 11 bases align to TRBD2. The length of the CDR3 is 15 residues. Per germline, CDR1 SEHNR and CDR2 FQNEAQ (reference sequence). The J segment lost 1 base and the V segment lost 5 bases, leaving 4 bases of the junction unmatched. CDR3 protein: CASSGLAGGSYEQYF. CDR3 nucleotide sequence: TGTGCCAGCAGCGGACTAGCGGGCGGATCCTACGAGCAGTACTTC.

The chain has TRBV5-1 and TRBJ2-1; 9 bases line up with TRBD2. The length of the CDR3 is 15 residues. The V gene's germline CDR1 is SGHRS and CDR2 YFSETQ. The V segment lost 3 bases and the J segment 4 bases; nucleotides outside the gene matches: 5. The CDR3 region has the DNA TGCGCCAGCAGCTCGACTAGCGGATTTTACAATGAGCAGTTCTTC. This translates into CASSSTSGFYNEQFF.

To note about this clonotype: A much larger clone lies one base from this, so it may be a read error. The chain joins TRBV5-5 to TRBJ2-5; D remains unclear. CDR1 is SGHKS and CDR2 is YYEKEE in the germline V gene (reference sequence). This CDR3 is built from 13 residues. CDR3 region: CTSSFGTKETQYF. The CDR3 DNA sequence: TGTACCAGCAGCTTTGGAACCAAAGAGACCCAGTACTTC. The full variable domain, in which reference TRBV5-5 and TRBJ2-5 provide the parts outside the CDR3, is DAGVTQSPTHLIKTRGQQVTLRCSPISGHKSVSWYQQVLGQGPQFIFQYYEKEERGRGNFPDRFSARQFPNYSSELNVNALLLGDSALYLCTSSFGTKETQYFGPGTRLLVL.

This clonotype showed up just a few times. The V and J genes are TRBV27 and TRBJ1-2, with 10 bases aligning to TRBD1. V shed 4 bases, J shed 4 bases, and the junction held 12 bases outside the gene matches. This CDR3 has 17 amino acids. CDR1 MNHEY and CDR2 SMNVEV come from the germline V gene (reference sequence). As DNA, the CDR3 is TGTGCCAGCAGTTCCCGACAGGGGGCTCGCCTAGGCTATGGCTACACCTTC. It specifies CASSSRQGARLGYGYTF.

This chain uses TRBV5-4 with TRBJ1-1; TRBD1 matches 7 bases. Germline V gives CDR1 SGHNT, CDR2 YYREEE (reference sequence). V was clipped by 4 bases and J by 2 bases; unmatched bases: 8. The CDR3 has 15 residues. The CDR3 DNA is TGTGCCAGCAGCCCCGGACAGGCCCATAACACTGAAGCTTTCTTT. As protein: CASSPGQAHNTEAFF.

Only a few counts were recorded for this clonotype. The V gene is TRBV11-2, the J gene TRBJ2-7, with TRBD2 as a possible D gene (5 bases). V lost 4 bases, J lost 6 bases, and 10 bases lay in between. There are 12 residues in the CDR3. CDR1 and CDR2 from the germline V gene are SGHAT and FQNNGV. The CDR3 DNA is TGTGCCAGCAGCTCTTTAGCGCTCGAGCAGTACTTC. Translating it yields CASSSLALEQYF.

The chain employs TRBV20-1 and TRBJ1-1, with D possibly TRBD1 on 6 matching bases. Germline lookup yields CDR1 DFQATT and CDR2 SNEGSKA (reference sequence). The CDR3 extends over 13 amino acids. V was clipped by 6 bases and J by 3 bases, with 14 bases between them. CDR3 DNA sequence: TGCAGTGCCCCTCCAGGACAGTACACTGAAGCTTTCTTT. Translating gives CSAPPGQYTEAFF.

In its sample, this clonotype was seen many times. The gene calls are TRBV20-1 and TRBJ2-1; D gene ambiguous. This CDR3 has 13 residues. Germline V gene data show CDR1 as DFQATT and CDR2 as SNEGSKA (reference sequence). V lost 1 base and J lost 6, with 10 bases in between. CDR3 sequence: CSARAPSGNEQFF. CDR3 nucleotides: TGCAGTGCTAGAGCCCCGTCTGGCAATGAGCAGTTCTTC.

The V call is TRBV11-2, the J call TRBJ1-2, with 8 bases identical to TRBD1. The CDR3 contains 13 residues. CDR1 and CDR2 (germline): SGHAT, FQNNGV. Losses at the gene ends were 6 bases for V and 6 bases for J; bases not matched to a gene: 6. CDR3 sequence reads: CASRRGGQDGYTF. DNA for the CDR3: TGTGCCAGCAGAAGAGGGGGACAGGATGGCTACACCTTC.

This clonotype was recorded at least ten times. The rearrangement uses TRBV9 and TRBJ2-3; no clear D gene. Per the germline V gene, CDR1 is SGDLS and CDR2 is YYNGEE. This CDR3 comprises 16 residues. The V end was cut by 0 bases, the J end by 2 bases, with 13 bases between. In DNA, the CDR3 is TGTGCCAGCAGCGTAGATCCAGACCCGACCACAGATACGCAGTATTTT. Translated, it gives CASSVDPDPTTDTQYF. Together with reference TRBV9 and TRBJ2-3, the CDR3 gives the full variable domain: DSGVTQTPKHLITATGQRVTLRCSPRSGDLSVYWYQQSLDQGLQFLIQYYNGEERAKGNILERFSAQQFPDLHSELNLSSLELGDSALYFCASSVDPDPTTDTQYFGPGTRLTVL.

This clonotype came up a few times. The V and J genes are TRBV5-1 and TRBJ2-1; tentative D call: TRBD1 (5 bases). The CDR3 totals 13 residues. V lost 5 bases and J 7 bases, leaving 13 bases between the germline ends. In germline, CDR1 is SGHRS, CDR2 YFSETQ. CDR3 protein: CASSPGRANEQFF. Written as DNA, the CDR3 is TGCGCCAGCAGTCCGGGCAGGGCTAATGAGCAGTTCTTC. Complete variable domain (other parts from reference TRBV5-1 and TRBJ2-1): KAGVTQTPRYLIKTRGQQVTLSCSPISGHRSVSWYQQTPGQGLQFLFEYFSETQRNKGNFPGRFSGRQFSNSRSEMNVSTLELGDSALYLCASSPGRANEQFFGPGTRLTVL.

The table lists this clonotype with many counts. This chain uses TRBV6-1 with TRBJ2-6; TRBD1 matches at 8 bases. This CDR3 has 16 amino acids. V shed 2 bases, J shed 2 bases, and the junction held 2 bases outside the gene matches. Germline V CDR1 and CDR2: MNHNS, SASEGT. CDR3 coding DNA: TGTGCCAGCAGTGAAAAGACAGGGGCTGGGGCCAACGTCCTGACTTTC. It codes for CASSEKTGAGANVLTF.

On this clonotype: Given a much more abundant clone one base away, this may be a read error. This chain links TRBV20-1 with TRBJ2-7; D not certain. Looked up from germline, CDR1 is DFQATT and CDR2 is SNEGSKA (reference sequence). CDR3 size: 11 residues. The V end was cut by 1 base, the J end by 6 bases, with 7 bases between. The CDR3 here is CSARGRREQYF. Here the CDR3 DNA reads TGCAGTGCTAGAGGACGCCGCGAGCAGTACTTC.

The CDR3 sequence: CASSLLSGENTGELFF. The DNA for the CDR3 is TGTGCCAGCAGCTTACTTAGCGGAGAAAACACCGGGGAGCTGTTTTTT. The V gene is TRBV7-6, the J gene TRBJ2-2, with a possible D match to TRBD2 (6 bases). The CDR3 is 16 amino acids. Trimming removed 2 bases from V and 2 bases from J, with 12 bases in between. Looked up from germline, CDR1 is SGHVS and CDR2 is FNYEAQ. The full variable domain, rest sourced from reference TRBV7-6 and TRBJ2-2, is GAGVSQSPRYKVTKRGQDVALRCDPISGHVSLYWYRQALGQGPEFLTYFNYEAQQDKSGLPNDRFSAERPEGSISTLTIQRTEQRDSAMYRCASSLLSGENTGELFFGEGSRLTVL.

This chain links TRBV2 with TRBJ2-1, with D possibly matching TRBD2 (5 bases). From germline, CDR1 is SNHLY and CDR2 FYNNEI. Deletions cut 6 bases from V and 2 bases from J, with 20 bases between. The CDR3 spans 17 residues. The CDR3 loop reads CASRLLTTTSTYNEQFF. CDR3 sequence (DNA): TGTGCCAGCAGGCTGCTGACTACCACCTCAACCTACAATGAGCAGTTCTTC.

The chain has TRBV21-1 and TRBJ2-1; TRBD1 reflects the table's D call only, with no check against the DNA. TRBV21-1 is tagged as a pseudogene. The CDR3 length is 13 residues. CDR3 loop: CASGGGPRHEQFF. The CDR3 DNA reads TGTGCCAGCGGGGGGGGGCCCCGCCATGAGCAGTTCTTC.